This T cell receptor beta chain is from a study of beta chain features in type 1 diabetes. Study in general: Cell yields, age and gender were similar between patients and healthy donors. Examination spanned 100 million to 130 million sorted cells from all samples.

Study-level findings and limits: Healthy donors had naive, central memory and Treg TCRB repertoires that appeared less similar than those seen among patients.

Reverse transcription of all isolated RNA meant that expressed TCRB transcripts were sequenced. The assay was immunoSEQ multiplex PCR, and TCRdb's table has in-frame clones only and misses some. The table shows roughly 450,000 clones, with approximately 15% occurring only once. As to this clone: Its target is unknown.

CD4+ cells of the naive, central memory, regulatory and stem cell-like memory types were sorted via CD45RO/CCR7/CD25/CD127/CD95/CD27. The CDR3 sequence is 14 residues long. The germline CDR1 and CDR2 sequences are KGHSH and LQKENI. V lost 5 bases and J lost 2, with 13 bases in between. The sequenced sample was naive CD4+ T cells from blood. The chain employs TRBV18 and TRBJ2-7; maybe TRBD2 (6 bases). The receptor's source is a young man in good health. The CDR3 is CASSESSAPYEQYV. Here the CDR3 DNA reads TGTGCCAGCTCAGAGTCTAGCGCACCCTACGAGCAGTACGTC.